These T cell receptor beta chains were read from a single sample in a study of T-cell reconstitution after alpha-beta-depleted transplantation in children. TCRdb fed the PCR reads into MiXCR, producing one record per CDR3 protein. The sample carries about 580,000 distinct CDR3 sequences, over 20% recorded once. Sequenced here: PBMCs, sampled before TCRalphabeta/CD19-depleted stem cell transplant. The receptors come from a boy under two years old with Wiskott-Aldrich syndrome, due to receive a stem cell transplant. Both conserved end residues are trimmed from each CDR3. The order of the fields is CDR3 protein, CDR3 length, J gene, D gene, V gene, clone size. A D gene is named only where the DNA matches it firmly. Part of the rows lack a size; the others show once, few, many or a class for expanded clones.

ASSTLAGNYNEQF | 13 | TRBJ2-1 | TRBD2 | TRBV28 | many
ASSQLFGEQF | 10 | TRBJ2-1 | NA | TRBV4-1 | NA
SASLLAGAYEQY | 12 | TRBJ2-7 | TRBD2 | TRBV20-1 | NA
AISDFPENTEAF | 12 | TRBJ1-1 | NA | TRBV10-3 | few
SANLGKSAEAF | 11 | TRBJ1-1 | NA | TRBV20-1 | NA
ASRVTNTEAF | 10 | TRBJ1-1 | NA | TRBV7-3 | few
ASSNIGVNAF | 10 | TRBJ1-1 | NA | TRBV10-2 | NA
ASSFQVGELF | 10 | TRBJ2-2 | NA | TRBV5-5 | NA
AISDGRGNQPQH | 12 | TRBJ1-5 | NA | TRBV10-3 | NA
ASSRQGVWQETQY | 13 | TRBJ2-5 | NA | TRBV5-4 | NA
SVGQREARHTDTQY | 14 | TRBJ2-3 | TRBD2 | TRBV29-1 | few
ATDRTSPSYNEQF | 13 | TRBJ2-1 | NA | TRBV24-1 | NA
ASSPGTGISNQPQH | 14 | TRBJ1-5 | TRBD1 | TRBV18 | few
ASSGGSGRLETQY | 13 | TRBJ2-5 | TRBD2 | TRBV9 | few
SARDQSRGGLANQPQH | 16 | TRBJ1-5 | NA | TRBV20-1 | NA
ASSQGLAGGEQY | 12 | TRBJ2-7 | TRBD2 | TRBV5-4 | many
ASSQEKQRMGQPQH | 14 | TRBJ1-5 | NA | TRBV4-1 | few
SVEEIAAYNEQF | 12 | TRBJ2-1 | NA | TRBV29-1 | few
AIRGAGEGNEQF | 12 | TRBJ2-1 | TRBD2 | TRBV10-3 | NA
ASSGFGEETQY | 11 | TRBJ2-5 | NA | TRBV5-1 | NA
ASRRTSSGVNEQF | 13 | TRBJ2-1 | TRBD2 | TRBV12-3/TRBV12-4 | NA
ASSYPDEQF | 9 | TRBJ2-1 | NA | TRBV2 | once
ASSLRLEEETQY | 12 | TRBJ2-5 | NA | TRBV5-1 | NA
ASSFLARDTDTQY | 13 | TRBJ2-3 | NA | TRBV5-6 | few
ASSLAPDVQY | 10 | TRBJ2-7 | NA | TRBV5-1 | NA
ASSQAPGLDMNEQF | 14 | TRBJ2-1 | TRBD2 | TRBV14 | few
AWSPQQGRSYGYT | 13 | TRBJ1-2 | TRBD1 | TRBV30 | NA
ATSKGKESNQPQH | 13 | TRBJ1-5 | NA | TRBV10-3 | NA
ASSPPGQGGGCYEQY | 15 | TRBJ2-7 | NA | TRBV21-1 | few
SVGQGGSEKLF | 11 | TRBJ1-4 | NA | TRBV29-1 | NA
ASSSLVPSGKSYNEQF | 16 | TRBJ2-1 | TRBD2 | TRBV11-1 | NA
ASIPGPIGELF | 11 | TRBJ2-2 | NA | TRBV5-8 | NA
ASSSEGPANTEAF | 13 | TRBJ1-1 | NA | TRBV5-1 | NA
ASHQGSLYEQY | 11 | TRBJ2-7 | NA | TRBV10-2 | few
ASSPAGQGRNEQY | 13 | TRBJ2-7 | TRBD1 | TRBV5-1 | few
ASSYQRNYNEQF | 12 | TRBJ2-1 | NA | TRBV6-5 | NA
AISESMYTGELF | 12 | TRBJ2-2 | NA | TRBV10-3 | few
ASSARRTGSTGELF | 14 | TRBJ2-2 | NA | TRBV6-1 | NA
ASSLERGLVAEAF | 13 | TRBJ1-1 | NA | TRBV5-1 | NA
ATSSAGTEGKNIQY | 14 | TRBJ2-4 | NA | TRBV24-1 | few
ASSPRTSLNTGELF | 14 | TRBJ2-2 | TRBD2 | TRBV27 | NA
ASSFSGSSSYEQY | 13 | TRBJ2-7 | NA | TRBV5-1 | few
ASSAGLAGGPQEQY | 14 | TRBJ2-7 | TRBD2 | TRBV2 | NA
ASSFSGQGALEQY | 13 | TRBJ2-7 | TRBD1 | TRBV27 | NA
ASSPGLIGETQY | 12 | TRBJ2-5 | NA | TRBV5-1 | NA
SAPATGIPYEQY | 12 | TRBJ2-7 | TRBD1 | TRBV20-1 | NA
ASSDSQGEAF | 10 | TRBJ1-1 | NA | TRBV6-1 | few
ASGMPDAETQY | 11 | TRBJ2-5 | NA | TRBV5-1 | few